This T cell receptor beta chain was retrieved from a study of control samples from healthy donors and cancer patients. Only in-frame clones appear in the TCRdb table, and some are missing; sequencing was by immunoSEQ multiplex PCR. The sample consists of over 70,000 clones, approximately 88% of them appearing once. The CDR3 totals 15 residues. V was trimmed by 1 base and J by 2 bases, leaving 9 bases between them. Looked up from germline, CDR1 is LGHDT and CDR2 is YNNKEL (reference sequence). The sequence was collected from a woman aged 45-65 years with colorectal cancer. The sequenced sample was PBMCs. The rearrangement uses TRBV3-1 (or the pseudogene TRBV3-2) and TRBJ1-5; D may be TRBD1 (6 bases). In DNA form, the CDR3 reads TGTGCCAGCAGCCAAGGGGGGCTCGGCAATCAGCCCCAGCATTTT. This codes for CASSQGGLGNQPQHF.